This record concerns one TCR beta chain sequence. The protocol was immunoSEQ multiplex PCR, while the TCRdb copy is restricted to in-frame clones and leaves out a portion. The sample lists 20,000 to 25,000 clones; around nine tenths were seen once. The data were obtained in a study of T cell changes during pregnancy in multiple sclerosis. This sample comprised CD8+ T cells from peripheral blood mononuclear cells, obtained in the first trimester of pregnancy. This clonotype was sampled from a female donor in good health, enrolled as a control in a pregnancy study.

In DNA, the CDR3 is TGTGCCAGCAGTGGTGGCAGGGCGGATAACTATGGCTACACCTTC. Encoded protein: CASSGGRADNYGYTF. The chain uses TRBV6-5 and TRBJ1-2; D is perhaps TRBD1 (5 bases). With 5 bases removed from V and 1 base from J, the gap between germline ends came to 14 bases. The CDR3 is 15 amino acids. The germline gives CDR1 MNHEY, CDR2 SVGAGI.